The 22 T cell receptor beta chains given below trace back to one sample, sequenced in a study of regulatory and conventional T cells in breast cancer. TCRdb processed the PCR reads anew with MiXCR; each CDR3 protein has one entry. The sample has some 1,300 distinct CDR3 sequences, approximately 80% seen once. Sequenced sample: regulatory T cells from blood. The receptors were gathered from a male donor in good health.

The sample holds one count of this clonotype. The rearrangement uses TRBV18 and TRBJ1-5, with TRBD1 identical over 7 bases. CDR1 KGHSH and CDR2 LQKENI come from the germline V gene. The V and J ends lost 3 bases and 0 bases, in that order; junction bases with no gene match: 2. The CDR3 contains 15 residues. DNA for the CDR3: TGTGCCAGCTCACCGACAGGGTATAGCAATCAGCCCCAGCATTTT. Residues: CASSPTGYSNQPQHF. Full variable domain (outside the CDR3, taken from reference TRBV18 and TRBJ1-5): NAGVMQNPRHLVRRRGQEARLRCSPMKGHSHVYWYRQLPEEGLKFMVYLQKENIIDESGMPKERFSAEFPKEGPSILRIQQVVRGDSAAYFCASSPTGYSNQPQHFGDGTRLSIL.

The chain's CDR3 is CSAEQGARDNEQFF. The CDR3 region has the DNA TGCAGTGCGGAACAGGGGGCCAGAGACAATGAGCAGTTCTTC. This chain links TRBV20-1 with TRBJ2-1; TRBD1 aligns across 9 bases. The CDR3 covers 14 residues. Unmatched junction bases numbered 8, after V lost 6 bases and J lost 5 bases. The germline V gene has CDR1 DFQATT and CDR2 SNEGSKA (reference sequence).

The CDR3 DNA is TGTGCCAGCAGCCAAGAAGGCCGCTCTGGAAACACCATATATTTT. Its protein is CASSQEGRSGNTIYF. The rearrangement links TRBV4-2 to TRBJ1-3; no definite D call. Trimming left V 0 bases short and J 0 bases short, with 6 bases between. The CDR3 sequence is 15 residues long. Germline CDR1 reads LGHNA; CDR2 reads YNFKEQ.

The chain combines TRBV20-1 with TRBJ2-7, with 7 bases matching TRBD2. J lost 2 bases, V lost 0 bases, and 4 bases had no gene match. Looked up from germline, CDR1 is DFQATT and CDR2 is SNEGSKA (reference sequence). CDR3 length: 14 residues. CDR3 coding DNA: TGCAGTGCTAGAGATCTCGGGAGGACCTACGAGCAGTACTTC. Translation: CSARDLGRTYEQYF.

The gene calls are TRBV12-3 or TRBV12-4 and TRBJ2-1, with 9 bases aligning to TRBD2. J was trimmed by 1 base and V by 2 bases; bases with no gene match: 12. The CDR3 covers 19 residues. In DNA form, the CDR3 reads TGTGCCAGCAGTTTAAGGCCCGGGCTAGCGGGGCCGTCCTACAATGAGCAGTTCTTC. It encodes CASSLRPGLAGPSYNEQFF.

The chain employs TRBV6-2 or TRBV6-3 and TRBJ2-1; D is perhaps TRBD2 (6 bases). Germline loops: CDR1 MNHEY, CDR2 SVGEGT. Trimming took off 6 bases at V and 6 bases at J, with 18 bases between the two ends. The CDR3 length is 15 residues. The CDR3: CASRLAGTGSNEQFF. In DNA form, the CDR3 reads TGTGCCAGCAGACTGGCCGGGACTGGGAGCAATGAGCAGTTCTTC.

This clonotype showed up just once. The chain links TRBV7-8 to TRBJ1-5; no firm D call. CDR1 and CDR2 from the germline V gene are SGHVS and FQNEAQ. Trimming took off 1 base at V and 2 bases at J, with 9 bases between the two ends. This CDR3 is built from 15 residues. The CDR3, as DNA: TGTGCCAGCAGCTTAGGGAGGAGCGGCAATCAGCCCCAGCATTTT. This gives the protein CASSLGRSGNQPQHF. Based on the CDR3 plus reference TRBV7-8 and TRBJ1-5, the full variable domain is GAGVSQSPRYKVAKRGQDVALRCDPISGHVSLFWYQQALGQGPEFLTYFQNEAQLDKSGLPSDRFFAERPEGSVSTLKIQRTQQEDSAVYLCASSLGRSGNQPQHFGDGTRLSIL.

The CDR3 region is CATNRDRLFGFYNEQFF. The CDR3 nucleotides read TGTGCCACGAACCGGGACAGGCTTTTTGGCTTCTACAATGAGCAGTTCTTC. The V and J genes are TRBV24-1 and TRBJ2-1; 8 bases fit TRBD1. V was pared by 10 bases and J by 3 bases, with 16 bases of the junction left unmatched. This CDR3 region has 17 residues. CDR1 and CDR2 from the germline V gene are KGHDR and SFDVKD.

The chain links TRBV9 to TRBJ1-1; TRBD1 aligns across 8 bases. Germline V CDR1 and CDR2: SGDLS, YYNGEE. V was clipped by 4 bases and J by 4 bases; unmatched bases: 6. This CDR3 comprises 14 residues. CDR3 nucleotide sequence: TGTGCCAGCAGCCTCGGACAGGGAAGCACTGAAGCTTTCTTT. As protein: CASSLGQGSTEAFF.

V usage is TRBV6-2 or TRBV6-3 and J usage is TRBJ2-1; no reliable D call. With 4 bases removed from V and 8 bases from J, the gap between germline ends came to 12 bases. CDR1 MNHEY and CDR2 SVGEGT come from the germline V gene. There are 13 residues in the CDR3. In DNA form, the CDR3 reads TGTGCCAGCAGTTTGAGGAATCTCCATGAGCAGTTCTTC. The encoded protein is CASSLRNLHEQFF.

In DNA form, the CDR3 reads TGCGCCAGCAGAGCAAGTCCGGGACATTGGGTACATCACGGGAAAAATAGCAATCAGCCCCAGCATTTT. Translating gives CASRASPGHWVHHGKNSNQPQHF. The V gene is TRBV10-2, the J gene TRBJ1-5; D is possibly TRBD1 (6 bases). V was cut by 6 bases and J by 0 bases, with 36 bases left in between. The CDR3 extends over 23 amino acids. Germline V CDR1 and CDR2: WSHSY, SAAADI.

This clonotype showed up just a few times. The chain couples TRBV7-9 to TRBJ1-6; D is uncertain. The length of the CDR3 is 12 residues. Germline values: CDR1 SEHNR, CDR2 FQNEAQ (reference sequence). V lost 11 bases to trimming and J lost 9 bases, with 14 bases between them. This CDR3 reads CAGGDERSPLHF. DNA for the CDR3: TGTGCCGGCGGAGACGAGCGTTCACCCCTCCACTTT.

The chain uses TRBV20-1 and TRBJ1-1; D remains unclear. There are 16 residues in the CDR3. Deletions cut 4 bases from V and 2 bases from J, with 20 bases between. From germline, CDR1 is DFQATT and CDR2 SNEGSKA (reference sequence). CDR3 DNA: TGCAGTGCTAACCCGTCTTGGGGTAAACCCAACACTGAAGCTTTCTTT. It specifies CSANPSWGKPNTEAFF.

This clonotype has just one count. The rearrangement links TRBV4-3 to TRBJ2-1; 9 bases match TRBD2. CDR1 and CDR2 (germline): LGHNA, YSLEER. The CDR3 is made up of 17 amino acids. V lost 0 bases and J lost 5; bases outside the gene matches: 8. The CDR3 sequence: CASSQDRERGAHNEQFF. CDR3 DNA: TGCGCCAGCAGCCAAGACCGGGAGCGGGGGGCCCACAATGAGCAGTTCTTC.

This chain uses TRBV6-5 with TRBJ2-3; 14 bases agree with TRBD2. Germline V gene lookup returns CDR1 MNHEY and CDR2 SVGAGI. V gave up 4 bases and J gave up 2 bases; unmatched junction bases: 5. The CDR3 is 17 residues long. The CDR3 nucleotides are TGTGCCAGCAGTTTGGGACTAGCGGGGGCCTACACAGATACGCAGTATTTT. Its translation is CASSLGLAGAYTDTQYF.

The rearrangement joins TRBV7-9 to TRBJ2-7, with 9 bases identical to TRBD1. V shed 5 bases, J shed 7 bases, and the junction held 12 bases outside the gene matches. Germline assignment: CDR1 SEHNR and CDR2 FQNEAQ (reference sequence). This CDR3 has 15 amino acids. The CDR3 is CASSPGTGKLSEQYF. CDR3 in DNA: TGTGCCAGCAGCCCTGGGACAGGGAAGTTGTCGGAGCAGTACTTC.

The chain couples TRBV5-1 to TRBJ2-5; no definite D call. The germline V and J ends were trimmed by 3 bases and 5 bases, with 17 bases remaining between them. The length of the CDR3 is 15 residues. Looked up from germline, CDR1 is SGHRS and CDR2 is YFSETQ. This CDR3 is CASSSARASRETQYF. CDR3 coding DNA: TGCGCCAGCAGCTCGGCAAGGGCCTCCAGGGAGACCCAGTACTTC.

V usage is TRBV5-4 and J usage is TRBJ1-2; D not certain. The CDR3 spans 13 residues. V was shortened by 1 base and J by 8 bases, with 12 bases between the two germline ends. The germline gives CDR1 SGHNT, CDR2 YYREEE (reference sequence). The CDR3 loop is CASSLNWERGYTF. In DNA, the CDR3 is TGTGCCAGCAGCTTGAATTGGGAACGCGGCTACACCTTC.

The chain employs TRBV27 and TRBJ2-3; 8 bases agree with TRBD2. This CDR3 region has 14 residues. The germline gives CDR1 MNHEY, CDR2 SMNVEV (reference sequence). V gave up 7 bases and J gave up 3 bases; unmatched junction bases: 6. CDR3 sequence: CASKRGFNTDTQYF. As DNA, the CDR3 is TGTGCCAGCAAGCGGGGGTTTAATACAGATACGCAGTATTTT.

The chain uses TRBV7-2 and TRBJ2-1; 10 positions match TRBD2. CDR3 length: 15 amino acids. V gave up 5 bases and J gave up 3 bases; unmatched junction bases: 4. Germline lookup yields CDR1 SGHTA and CDR2 FQGNSA. The CDR3 loop reads CASSPGTSVYNEQFF. DNA for the CDR3: TGTGCCAGCAGCCCCGGGACTAGCGTCTACAATGAGCAGTTCTTC.

This clonotype has only one observation. J is TRBJ2-5 and V is TRBV30, with a tentative D call TRBD2 (6 bases). Germline V gene lookup returns CDR1 GTSNPN and CDR2 SVGIG (reference sequence). CDR3 length: 15 residues. The V end was cut by 2 bases, the J end by 0 bases, with 13 bases between. CDR3: CAWSSPRGYQETQYF. DNA of the CDR3: TGTGCCTGGAGTTCCCCTCGGGGGTACCAAGAGACCCAGTACTTC.

The chain's CDR3 is CASSRTGDRGDIQYF. The CDR3 region has the DNA TGCGCCAGCAGCCGAACGGGGGACAGGGGTGACATTCAGTACTTC. This chain joins TRBV5-1 and TRBJ2-4; 10 bases fit TRBD1. V gave up 4 bases and J gave up 8 bases; unmatched junction bases: 9. The CDR3 extends over 15 amino acids. Germline values: CDR1 SGHRS, CDR2 YFSETQ.